Given below is one TCR beta chain in context. No count is recorded, yet this clonotype rates as medium-sized (0.01 to 0.1%) from its frequency. The antigen it recognizes is unknown. This specimen belongs to a study of diagnostic markers for celiac disease (dated by TCRdb to 2020 to 2022). Reads for this sample came from an Illumina MiSeq. TCRdb reprocessed the sequencing reads and holds a single record per CDR3 protein sequence, with no DNA. The sample's table lists a count of 180 or so distinct CDR3 sequences. The top ten constitute approximately 48% of the sample. The germline V gene sets CDR1 to MNHEY and CDR2 to SVGAGI. There are 15 amino acids in the CDR3, from cysteine to phenylalanine inclusive. No DNA is listed.

Rearrangement joined TRBV6-5 to TRBJ1-5; TCRdb selects TRBD1, and the lack of DNA leaves this call unchecked. Sequencing used either unsorted cells or a sorted T cell fraction (not recorded which). This clonotype was obtained from a human donor. The encoded CDR3 is CASSYRGPGNQPQHF.